This T cell receptor beta chain was observed in a study of shared clonotypes between healthy human individuals. The overall study: Contributing individuals were two females and a few males aged 18 to 49.

A note on this clone: Its specificity is unknown.

The CDR3 length is 14 residues. Germline CDR1 and CDR2: SGHAT and FQNNGV. V lost 5 bases to trimming and J lost 5 bases, with 15 bases between them. Sequenced by immunoSEQ multiplex PCR; TCRdb stores in-frame clones only, minus some. The sample yields 2 million or so clones, 85% to 95% seen once. Study-level points and caveats: Naive CD4 clonotype sharing across a few donors was about 5%.

Sequencing input: naive CD4+ T cells sorted from blood. This sample's subset: CD45RA+ positively selected. The source is a man aged 18-30 years in good health. The V and J genes are TRBV11-2 and TRBJ1-1; no definite D call. The CDR3 sequence is CASSPQLLMTEAFF. CDR3 DNA sequence: TGTGCCAGCAGCCCTCAGTTATTAATGACTGAAGCTTTCTTT. Based on the CDR3 plus reference TRBV11-2 and TRBJ1-1, the full variable domain is EAGVAQSPRYKIIEKRQSVAFWCNPISGHATLYWYQQILGQGPKLLIQFQNNGVVDDSQLPKDRFSAERLKGVDSTLKIQPAKLEDSAVYLCASSPQLLMTEAFFGQGTRLTVV.